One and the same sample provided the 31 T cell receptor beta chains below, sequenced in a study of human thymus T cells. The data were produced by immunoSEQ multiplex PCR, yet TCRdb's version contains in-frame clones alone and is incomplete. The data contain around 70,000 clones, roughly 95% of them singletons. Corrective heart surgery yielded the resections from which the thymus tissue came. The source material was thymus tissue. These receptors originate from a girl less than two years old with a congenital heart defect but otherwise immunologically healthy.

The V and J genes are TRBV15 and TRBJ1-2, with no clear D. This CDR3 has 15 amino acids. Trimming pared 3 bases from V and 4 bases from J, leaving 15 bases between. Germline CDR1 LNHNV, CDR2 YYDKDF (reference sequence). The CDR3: CATSSTHVNRYGYTF. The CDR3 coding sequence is TGTGCCACCAGCAGTACACATGTAAATCGCTATGGCTACACCTTC.

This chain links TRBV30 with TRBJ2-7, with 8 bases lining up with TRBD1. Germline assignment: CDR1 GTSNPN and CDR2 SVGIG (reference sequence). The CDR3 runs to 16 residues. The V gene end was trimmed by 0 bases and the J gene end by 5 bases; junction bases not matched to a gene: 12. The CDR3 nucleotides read TGTGCCTGGAGTGTGGGGACAGGCACCCATTCCGACGAGCAGTACTTC. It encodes CAWSVGTGTHSDEQYF. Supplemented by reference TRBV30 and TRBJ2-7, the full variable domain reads SQTIHQWPATLVQPVGSPLSLECTVEGTSNPNLYWYRQAAGRGLQLLFYSVGIGQISSEVPQNLSASRPQDRQFILSSKKLLLSDSGFYLCAWSVGTGTHSDEQYFGPGTRLTVT.

CDR3 coding DNA: TGTGCCACCAGCAGAGATCCCCCTTTGAGACAGGGGGACGAGCAGTACTTC. Amino acids: CATSRDPPLRQGDEQYF. The chain has TRBV15 and TRBJ2-7; TRBD1 agrees at 9 bases. The CDR3 is 17 residues long. V shed 0 bases, J shed 5 bases, and the junction held 11 bases outside the gene matches. Germline V CDR1 and CDR2: LNHNV, YYDKDF (reference sequence).

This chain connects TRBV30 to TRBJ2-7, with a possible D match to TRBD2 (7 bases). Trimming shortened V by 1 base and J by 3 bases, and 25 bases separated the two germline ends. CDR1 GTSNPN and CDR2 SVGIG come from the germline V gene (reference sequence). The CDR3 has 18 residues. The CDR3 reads CAWSGGGRSHPLVYEQYF. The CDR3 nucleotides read TGTGCCTGGAGTGGGGGGGGCCGAAGCCACCCTTTAGTCTACGAGCAGTACTTC. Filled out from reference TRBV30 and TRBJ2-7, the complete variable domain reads SQTIHQWPATLVQPVGSPLSLECTVEGTSNPNLYWYRQAAGRGLQLLFYSVGIGQISSEVPQNLSASRPQDRQFILSSKKLLLSDSGFYLCAWSGGGRSHPLVYEQYFGPGTRLTVT.

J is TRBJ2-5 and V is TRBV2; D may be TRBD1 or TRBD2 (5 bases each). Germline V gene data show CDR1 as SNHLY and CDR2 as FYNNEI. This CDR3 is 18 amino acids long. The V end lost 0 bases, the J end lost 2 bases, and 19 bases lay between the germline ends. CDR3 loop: CASSEAGPGNLLQETQYF. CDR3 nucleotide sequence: TGTGCCAGCAGTGAAGCGGGACCGGGGAACCTTCTACAAGAGACCCAGTACTTC. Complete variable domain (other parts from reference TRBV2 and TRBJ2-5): EPEVTQTPSHQVTQMGQEVILRCVPISNHLYFYWYRQILGQKVEFLVSFYNNEISEKSEIFDDQFSVERPDGSNFTLKIRSTKLEDSAMYFCASSEAGPGNLLQETQYFGPGTRLLVL.

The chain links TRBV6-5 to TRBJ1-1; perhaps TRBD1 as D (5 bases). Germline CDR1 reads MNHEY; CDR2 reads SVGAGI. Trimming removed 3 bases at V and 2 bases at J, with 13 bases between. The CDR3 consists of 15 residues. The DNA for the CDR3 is TGTGCCAGCAGTTATTTCCCAGGGCCTAACACTGAAGCTTTCTTT. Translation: CASSYFPGPNTEAFF.

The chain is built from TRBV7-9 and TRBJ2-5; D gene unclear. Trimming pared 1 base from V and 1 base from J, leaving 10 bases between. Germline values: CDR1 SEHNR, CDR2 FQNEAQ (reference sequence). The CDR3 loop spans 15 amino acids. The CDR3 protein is CASSLDPTGQETQYF. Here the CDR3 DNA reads TGTGCCAGCAGCTTAGACCCGACCGGCCAAGAGACCCAGTACTTC.

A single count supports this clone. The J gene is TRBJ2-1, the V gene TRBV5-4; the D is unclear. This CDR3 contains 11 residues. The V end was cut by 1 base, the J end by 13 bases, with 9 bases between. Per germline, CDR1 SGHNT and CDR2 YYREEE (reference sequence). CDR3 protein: CASSLKRKQFF. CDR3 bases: TGTGCCAGCAGCTTGAAACGGAAACAGTTCTTC.

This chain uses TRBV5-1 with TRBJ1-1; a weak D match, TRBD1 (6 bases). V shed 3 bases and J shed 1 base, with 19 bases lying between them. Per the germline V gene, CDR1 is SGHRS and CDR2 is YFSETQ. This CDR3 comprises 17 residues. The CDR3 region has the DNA TGCGCCAGCAGCTCAGTCACCAGGGGCCGGGGGAACACTGAAGCTTTCTTT. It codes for CASSSVTRGRGNTEAFF.

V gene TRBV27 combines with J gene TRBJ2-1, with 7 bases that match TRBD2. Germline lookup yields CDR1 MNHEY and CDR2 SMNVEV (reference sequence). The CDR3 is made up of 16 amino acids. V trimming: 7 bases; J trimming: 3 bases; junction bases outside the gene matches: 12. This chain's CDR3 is CASNQVGGGRYNEQFF. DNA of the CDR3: TGTGCCAGCAACCAGGTCGGCGGGGGACGCTACAATGAGCAGTTCTTC.

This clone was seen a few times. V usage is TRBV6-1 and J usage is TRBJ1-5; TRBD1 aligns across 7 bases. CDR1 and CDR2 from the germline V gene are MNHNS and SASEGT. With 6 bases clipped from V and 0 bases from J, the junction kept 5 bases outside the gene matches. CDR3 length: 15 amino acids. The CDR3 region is CASSSGQYSNQPQHF. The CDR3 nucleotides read TGTGCCAGCAGCTCGGGACAGTATAGCAATCAGCCCCAGCATTTT.

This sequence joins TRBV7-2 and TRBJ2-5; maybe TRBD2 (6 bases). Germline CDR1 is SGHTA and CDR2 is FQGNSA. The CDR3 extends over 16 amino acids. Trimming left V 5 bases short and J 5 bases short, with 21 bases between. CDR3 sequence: CASSLRGGRRFETQYF. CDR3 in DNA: TGTGCCAGCAGCCTCCGGGGAGGTAGGCGGTTTGAGACCCAGTACTTC. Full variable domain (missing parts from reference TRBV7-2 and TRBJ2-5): GAGVSQSPSNKVTEKGKDVELRCDPISGHTALYWYRQSLGQGLEFLIYFQGNSAPDKSGLPSDRFSAERTGGSVSTLTIQRTQQEDSAVYLCASSLRGGRRFETQYFGPGTRLLVL.

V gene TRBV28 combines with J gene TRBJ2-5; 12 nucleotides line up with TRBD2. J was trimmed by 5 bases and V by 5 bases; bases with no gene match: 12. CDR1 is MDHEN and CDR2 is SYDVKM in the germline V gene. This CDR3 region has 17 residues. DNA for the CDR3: TGTGCCAGCAGTCCTCGGGCTAGCGGGAGGGCCGAGGAGACCCAGTACTTC. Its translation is CASSPRASGRAEETQYF.

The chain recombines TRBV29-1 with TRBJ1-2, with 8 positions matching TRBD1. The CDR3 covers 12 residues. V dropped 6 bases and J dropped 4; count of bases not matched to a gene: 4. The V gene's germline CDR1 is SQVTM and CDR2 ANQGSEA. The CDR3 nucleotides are TGCAGCGTGCCGGACAGGGCCTATGGCTACACCTTC. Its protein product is CSVPDRAYGYTF.

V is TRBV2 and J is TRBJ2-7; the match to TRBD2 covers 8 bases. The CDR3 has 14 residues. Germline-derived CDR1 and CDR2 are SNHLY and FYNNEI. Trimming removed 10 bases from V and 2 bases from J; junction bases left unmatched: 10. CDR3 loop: CATRKTSATYEQYF. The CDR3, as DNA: TGTGCCACCAGAAAGACTAGCGCTACCTACGAGCAGTACTTC.

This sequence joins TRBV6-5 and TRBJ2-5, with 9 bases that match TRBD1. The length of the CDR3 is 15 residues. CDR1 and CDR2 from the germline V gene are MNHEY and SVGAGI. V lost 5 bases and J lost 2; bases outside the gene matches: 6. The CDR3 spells CASSSRDREQETQYF. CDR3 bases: TGTGCCAGCAGTAGCCGGGACAGGGAACAAGAGACCCAGTACTTC.

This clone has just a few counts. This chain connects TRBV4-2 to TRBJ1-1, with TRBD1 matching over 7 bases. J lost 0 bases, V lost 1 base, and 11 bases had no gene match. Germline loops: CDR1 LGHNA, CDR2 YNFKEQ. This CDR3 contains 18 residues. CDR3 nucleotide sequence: TGTGCCAGCAGCCAAGGGGACAGATGGCGACCGTTGAACACTGAAGCTTTCTTT. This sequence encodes CASSQGDRWRPLNTEAFF.

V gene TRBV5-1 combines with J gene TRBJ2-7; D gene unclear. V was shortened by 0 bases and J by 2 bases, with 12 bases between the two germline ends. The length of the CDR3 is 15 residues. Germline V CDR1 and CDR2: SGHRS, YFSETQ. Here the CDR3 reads CASSLASDLTYEQYF. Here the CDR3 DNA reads TGCGCCAGCAGCTTGGCCTCAGACTTAACCTACGAGCAGTACTTC.

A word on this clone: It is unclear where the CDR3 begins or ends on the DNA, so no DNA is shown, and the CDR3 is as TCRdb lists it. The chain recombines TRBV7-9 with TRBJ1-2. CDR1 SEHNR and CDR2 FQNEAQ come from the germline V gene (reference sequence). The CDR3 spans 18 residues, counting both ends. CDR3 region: CASSSGSVLGPDGYGYTF.

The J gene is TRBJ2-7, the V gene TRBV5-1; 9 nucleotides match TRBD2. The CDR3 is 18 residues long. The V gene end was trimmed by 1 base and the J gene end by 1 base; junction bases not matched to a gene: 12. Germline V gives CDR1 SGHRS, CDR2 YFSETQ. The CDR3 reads CASSLMVSKSGRSYEQYF. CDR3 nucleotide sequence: TGCGCCAGCAGCTTGATGGTCAGTAAAAGCGGGAGGTCCTACGAGCAGTACTTC.

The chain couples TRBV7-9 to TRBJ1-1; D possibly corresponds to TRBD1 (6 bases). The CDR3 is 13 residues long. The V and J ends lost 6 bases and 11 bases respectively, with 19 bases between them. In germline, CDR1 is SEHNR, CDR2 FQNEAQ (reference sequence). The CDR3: CASRLSHGTKAFF. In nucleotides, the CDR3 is TGTGCCAGCAGGCTTTCCCACGGGACAAAGGCTTTCTTT.

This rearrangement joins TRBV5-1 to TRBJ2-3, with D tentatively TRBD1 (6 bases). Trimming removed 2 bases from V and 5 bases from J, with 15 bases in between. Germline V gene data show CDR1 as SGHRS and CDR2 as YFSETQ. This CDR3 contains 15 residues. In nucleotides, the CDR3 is TGCGCCAGCAGCTTTATGGGGGCTAGAAGAGATACGCAGTATTTT. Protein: CASSFMGARRDTQYF.

In DNA, the CDR3 is TGTGCCAGCAGCTTCCGGGACTTAAGGGGCACAGATACGCAGTATTTT. Its translation: CASSFRDLRGTDTQYF. The rearrangement joins TRBV5-4 to TRBJ2-3, with D possibly matching TRBD2 (6 bases). Trimming took off 2 bases at V and 1 base at J, with 14 bases between the two ends. Germline V gene lookup returns CDR1 SGHNT and CDR2 YYREEE (reference sequence). This CDR3 contains 16 residues.

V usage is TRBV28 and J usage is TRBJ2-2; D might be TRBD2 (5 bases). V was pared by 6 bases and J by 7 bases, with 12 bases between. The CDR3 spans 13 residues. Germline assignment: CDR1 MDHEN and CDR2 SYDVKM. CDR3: CASRSRDNGELFF. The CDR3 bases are TGTGCCAGCAGGTCACGGGATAACGGGGAGCTGTTTTTT.

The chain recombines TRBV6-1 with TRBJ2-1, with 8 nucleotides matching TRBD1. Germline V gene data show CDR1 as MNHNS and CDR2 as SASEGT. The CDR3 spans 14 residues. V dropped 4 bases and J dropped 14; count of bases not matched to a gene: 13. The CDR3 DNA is TGTGCCAGCAGTGCCGGACAGGGCGCCCCGTCTGAGTTCTTC. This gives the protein CASSAGQGAPSEFF.

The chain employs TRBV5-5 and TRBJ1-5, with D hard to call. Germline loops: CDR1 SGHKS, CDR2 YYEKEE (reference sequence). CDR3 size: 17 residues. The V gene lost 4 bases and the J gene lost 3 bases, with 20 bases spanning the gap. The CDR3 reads CASSPLPNLGINQPQHF. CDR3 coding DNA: TGTGCCAGCAGCCCCCTCCCGAATCTGGGGATCAATCAGCCCCAGCATTTT.

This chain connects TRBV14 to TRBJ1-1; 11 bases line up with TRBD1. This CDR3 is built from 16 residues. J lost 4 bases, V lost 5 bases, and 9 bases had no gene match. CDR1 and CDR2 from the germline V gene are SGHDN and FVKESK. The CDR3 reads CASSGTGGSLGTEAFF. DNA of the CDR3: TGTGCCAGCAGCGGGACAGGGGGAAGTCTTGGCACTGAAGCTTTCTTT.

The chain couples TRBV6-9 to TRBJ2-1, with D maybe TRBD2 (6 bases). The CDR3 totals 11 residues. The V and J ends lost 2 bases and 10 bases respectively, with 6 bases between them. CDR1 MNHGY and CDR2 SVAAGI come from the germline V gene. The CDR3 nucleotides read TGTGCCAGCAGTTATGCGGGGGAGCAGTTCTTC. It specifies CASSYAGEQFF.

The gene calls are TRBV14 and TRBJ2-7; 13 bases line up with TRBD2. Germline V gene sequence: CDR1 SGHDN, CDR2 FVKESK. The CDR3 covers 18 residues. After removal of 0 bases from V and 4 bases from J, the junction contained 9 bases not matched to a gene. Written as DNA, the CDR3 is TGTGCCAGCAGCCAAGAGTCACTAGCGGGAGGGCCCAATTACGAGCAGTACTTC. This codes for CASSQESLAGGPNYEQYF.

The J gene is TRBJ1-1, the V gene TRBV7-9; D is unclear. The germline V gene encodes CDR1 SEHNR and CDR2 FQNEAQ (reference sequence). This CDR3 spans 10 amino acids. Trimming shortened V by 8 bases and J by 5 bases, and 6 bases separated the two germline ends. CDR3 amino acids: CASVRTEAFF. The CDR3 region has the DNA TGTGCCAGCGTAAGGACTGAAGCTTTCTTT.

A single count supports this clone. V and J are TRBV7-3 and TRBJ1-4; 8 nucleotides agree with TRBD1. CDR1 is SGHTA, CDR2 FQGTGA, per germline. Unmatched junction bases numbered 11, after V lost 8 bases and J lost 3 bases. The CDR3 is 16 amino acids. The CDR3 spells CASRYDRGIPNEKLFF. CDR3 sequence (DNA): TGTGCCAGCCGCTACGACAGGGGAATTCCTAATGAAAAACTGTTTTTT.